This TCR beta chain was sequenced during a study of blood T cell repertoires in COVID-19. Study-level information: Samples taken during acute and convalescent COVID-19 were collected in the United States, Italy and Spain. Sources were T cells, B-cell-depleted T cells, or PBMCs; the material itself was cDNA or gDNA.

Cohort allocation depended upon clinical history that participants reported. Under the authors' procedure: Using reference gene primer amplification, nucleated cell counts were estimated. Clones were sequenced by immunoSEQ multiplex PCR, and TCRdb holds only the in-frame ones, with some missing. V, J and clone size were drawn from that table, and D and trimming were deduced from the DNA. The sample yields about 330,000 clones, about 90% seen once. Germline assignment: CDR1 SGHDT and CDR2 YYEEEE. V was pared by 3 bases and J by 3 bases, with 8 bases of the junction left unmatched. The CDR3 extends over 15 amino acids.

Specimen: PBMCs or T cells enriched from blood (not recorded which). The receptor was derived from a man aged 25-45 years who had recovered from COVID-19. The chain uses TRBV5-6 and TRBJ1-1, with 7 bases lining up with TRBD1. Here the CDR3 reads CASSYFNRGYTEAFF. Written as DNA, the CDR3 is TGTGCCAGCAGCTACTTCAACAGGGGCTACACTGAAGCTTTCTTT.